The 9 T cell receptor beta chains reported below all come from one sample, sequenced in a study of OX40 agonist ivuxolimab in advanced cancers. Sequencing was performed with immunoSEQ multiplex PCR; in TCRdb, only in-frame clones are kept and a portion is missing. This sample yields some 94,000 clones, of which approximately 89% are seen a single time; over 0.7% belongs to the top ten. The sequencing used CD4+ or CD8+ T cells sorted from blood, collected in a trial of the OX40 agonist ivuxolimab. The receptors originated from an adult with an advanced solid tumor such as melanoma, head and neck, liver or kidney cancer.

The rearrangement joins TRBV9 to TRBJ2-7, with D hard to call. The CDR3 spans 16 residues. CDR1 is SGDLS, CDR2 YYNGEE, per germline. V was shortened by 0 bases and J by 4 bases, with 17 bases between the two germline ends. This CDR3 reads CASSVVGGRGIYEQYF. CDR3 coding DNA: TGTGCCAGCAGCGTAGTGGGTGGAAGAGGCATATACGAGCAGTACTTC. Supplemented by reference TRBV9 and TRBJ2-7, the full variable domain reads DSGVTQTPKHLITATGQRVTLRCSPRSGDLSVYWYQQSLDQGLQFLIQYYNGEERAKGNILERFSAQQFPDLHSELNLSSLELGDSALYFCASSVVGGRGIYEQYFGPGTRLTVT.

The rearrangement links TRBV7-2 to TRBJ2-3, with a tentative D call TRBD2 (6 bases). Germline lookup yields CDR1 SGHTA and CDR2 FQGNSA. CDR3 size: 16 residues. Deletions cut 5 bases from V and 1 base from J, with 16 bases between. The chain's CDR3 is CASSPYSGARTDTQYF. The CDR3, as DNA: TGTGCCAGCAGCCCCTATAGCGGAGCCCGCACAGATACGCAGTATTTT.

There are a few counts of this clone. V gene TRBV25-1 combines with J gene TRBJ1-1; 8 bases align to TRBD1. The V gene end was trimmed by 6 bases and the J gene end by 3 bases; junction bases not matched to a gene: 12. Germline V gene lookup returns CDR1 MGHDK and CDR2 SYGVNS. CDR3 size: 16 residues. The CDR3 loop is CASRRQGQGFYTEAFF. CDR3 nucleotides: TGTGCCAGCAGGAGACAGGGGCAGGGGTTTTACACTGAAGCTTTCTTT. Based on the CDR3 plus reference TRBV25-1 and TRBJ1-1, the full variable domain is EADIYQTPRYLVIGTGKKITLECSQTMGHDKMYWYQQDPGMELHLIHYSYGVNSTEKGDLSSESTVSRIRTEHFPLTLESARPSHTSQYLCASRRQGQGFYTEAFFGQGTRLTVV.

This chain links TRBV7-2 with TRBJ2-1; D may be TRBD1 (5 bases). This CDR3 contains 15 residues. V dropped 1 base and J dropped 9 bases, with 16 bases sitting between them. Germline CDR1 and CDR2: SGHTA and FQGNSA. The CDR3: CASSLDRTSSREQFF. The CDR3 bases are TGTGCCAGCAGCTTAGATAGGACAAGCTCGCGTGAGCAGTTCTTC.

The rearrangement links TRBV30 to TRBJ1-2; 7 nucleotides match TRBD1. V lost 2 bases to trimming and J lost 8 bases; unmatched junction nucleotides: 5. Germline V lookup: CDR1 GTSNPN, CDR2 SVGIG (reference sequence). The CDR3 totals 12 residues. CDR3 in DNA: TGTGCCTGGAGTCGAGGGGGCGGCGGCTACACCTTC. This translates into CAWSRGGGGYTF.

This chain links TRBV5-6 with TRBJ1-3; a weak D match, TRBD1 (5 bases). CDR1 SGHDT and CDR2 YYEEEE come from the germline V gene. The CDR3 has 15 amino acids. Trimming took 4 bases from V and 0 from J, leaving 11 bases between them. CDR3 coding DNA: TGTGCCAGCAGCACTGGGACCATCTCTGGAAACACCATATATTTT. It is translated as CASSTGTISGNTIYF.

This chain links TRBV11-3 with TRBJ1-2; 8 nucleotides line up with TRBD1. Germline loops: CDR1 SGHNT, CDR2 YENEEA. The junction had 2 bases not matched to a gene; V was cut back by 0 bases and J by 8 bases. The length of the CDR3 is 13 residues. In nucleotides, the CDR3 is TGTGCCAGCAGCTTAGATCCAGGGGGCGGCTACACCTTC. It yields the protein CASSLDPGGGYTF. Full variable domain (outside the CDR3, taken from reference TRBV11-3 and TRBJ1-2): EAGVVQSPRYKIIEKKQPVAFWCNPISGHNTLYWYLQNLGQGPELLIRYENEEAVDDSQLPKDRFSAERLKGVDSTLKIQPAELGDSAVYLCASSLDPGGGYTFGSGTRLTVV.

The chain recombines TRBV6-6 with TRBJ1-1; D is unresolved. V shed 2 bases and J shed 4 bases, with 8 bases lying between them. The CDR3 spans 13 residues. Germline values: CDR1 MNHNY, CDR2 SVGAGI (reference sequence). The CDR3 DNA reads TGTGCCAGCAGTTACAGGGAATTCACTGAAGCTTTCTTT. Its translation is CASSYREFTEAFF.

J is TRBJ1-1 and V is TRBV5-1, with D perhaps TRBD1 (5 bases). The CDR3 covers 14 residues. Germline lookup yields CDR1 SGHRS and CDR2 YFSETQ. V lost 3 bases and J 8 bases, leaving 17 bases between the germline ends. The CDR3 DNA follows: TGCGCCAGCAGCTATGAGGGTTTAAAGGGGGAAGCTTTCTTT. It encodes CASSYEGLKGEAFF. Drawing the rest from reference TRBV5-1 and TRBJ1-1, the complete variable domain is KAGVTQTPRYLIKTRGQQVTLSCSPISGHRSVSWYQQTPGQGLQFLFEYFSETQRNKGNFPGRFSGRQFSNSRSEMNVSTLELGDSALYLCASSYEGLKGEAFFGQGTRLTVV.